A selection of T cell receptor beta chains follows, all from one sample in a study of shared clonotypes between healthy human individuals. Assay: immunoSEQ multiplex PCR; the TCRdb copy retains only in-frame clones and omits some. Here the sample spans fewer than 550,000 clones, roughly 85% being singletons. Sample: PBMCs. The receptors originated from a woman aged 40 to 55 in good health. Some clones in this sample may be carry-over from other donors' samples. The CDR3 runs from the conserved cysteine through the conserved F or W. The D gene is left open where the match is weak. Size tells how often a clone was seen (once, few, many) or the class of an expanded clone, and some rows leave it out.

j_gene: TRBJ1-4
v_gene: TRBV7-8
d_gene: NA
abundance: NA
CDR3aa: CASTPWRTTARTTNEKLFF
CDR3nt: TGTGCCAGCACGCCCTGGCGGACAACCGCCCGAACTACTAATGAAAAACTGTTTTTT

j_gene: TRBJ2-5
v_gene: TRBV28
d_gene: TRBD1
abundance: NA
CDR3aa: CASSLGTGAQETQYF
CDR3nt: TGTGCCAGCAGTTTGGGTACAGGGGCTCAAGAGACCCAGTACTTC

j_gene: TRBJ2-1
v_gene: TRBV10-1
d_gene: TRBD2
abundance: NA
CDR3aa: CASSDLAGETYNEQFF
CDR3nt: TGCGCCAGCAGTGACCTAGCGGGGGAGACCTACAATGAGCAGTTCTTC

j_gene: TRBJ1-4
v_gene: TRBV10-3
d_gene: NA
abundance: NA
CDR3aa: CAISEFTGSGEEKLFF
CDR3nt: TGTGCCATCAGTGAGTTTACAGGGTCGGGAGAGGAAAAACTGTTTTTT

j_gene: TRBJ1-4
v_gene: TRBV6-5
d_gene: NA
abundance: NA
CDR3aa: CASSYSSGATNEKLFF
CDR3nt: TGTGCCAGCAGTTACTCCTCAGGGGCTACTAATGAAAAACTGTTTTTT

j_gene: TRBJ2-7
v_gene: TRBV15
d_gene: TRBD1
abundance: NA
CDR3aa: CATSRDRVGTGGYEQYF
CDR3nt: TGTGCCACCAGCAGAGATCGGGTAGGGACAGGGGGGTACGAGCAGTACTTC

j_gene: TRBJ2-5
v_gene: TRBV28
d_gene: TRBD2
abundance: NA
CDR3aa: CASSLSLGGETQYF
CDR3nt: TGTGCCAGCAGTTTAAGCTTGGGAGGGGAGACCCAGTACTTC

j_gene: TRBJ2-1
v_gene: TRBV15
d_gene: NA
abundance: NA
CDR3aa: CATSRDSGKDTDNEQFF
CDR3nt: TGTGCCACCAGCAGAGATAGTGGGAAGGACACCGACAATGAGCAGTTCTTC

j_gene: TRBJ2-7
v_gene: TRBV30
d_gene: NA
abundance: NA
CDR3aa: CAWTDDSTYEQYF
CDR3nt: TGTGCCTGGACTGACGACAGTACCTACGAGCAGTACTTC

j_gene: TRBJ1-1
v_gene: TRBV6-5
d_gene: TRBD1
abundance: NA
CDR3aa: CASSLPIQGVGTEAFF
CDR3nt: TGTGCCAGCAGTTTACCGATCCAGGGGGTCGGCACTGAAGCTTTCTTT

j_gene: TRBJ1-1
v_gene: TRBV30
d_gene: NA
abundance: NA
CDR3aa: CAWKTRANTEAFF
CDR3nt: TGTGCCTGGAAAACCCGGGCAAACACTGAAGCTTTCTTT

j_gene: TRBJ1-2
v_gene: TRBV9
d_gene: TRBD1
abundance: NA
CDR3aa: CASSVAQGGRHYGYTF
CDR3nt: TGTGCCAGCAGCGTAGCCCAGGGGGGAAGGCACTATGGCTACACCTTC

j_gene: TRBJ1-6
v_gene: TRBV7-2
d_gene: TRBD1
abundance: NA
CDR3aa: CASSLVGQDSPLHF
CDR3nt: TGTGCCAGCAGCTTAGTGGGACAGGATTCACCCCTCCACTTT

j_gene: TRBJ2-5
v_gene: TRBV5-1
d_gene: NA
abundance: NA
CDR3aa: CASKEGFEVETQYF
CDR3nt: TGCGCCAGCAAGGAAGGTTTTGAGGTGGAGACCCAGTACTTC

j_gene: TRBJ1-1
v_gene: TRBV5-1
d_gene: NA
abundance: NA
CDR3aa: CASSSSPTRTNTEAFF
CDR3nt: TGCGCCAGCAGCTCCTCGCCCACACGGACTAACACTGAAGCTTTCTTT

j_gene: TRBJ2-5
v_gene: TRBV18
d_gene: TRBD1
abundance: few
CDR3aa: CASSPQGAMETQYF
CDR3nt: TGTGCCAGCTCACCACAGGGGGCGATGGAGACCCAGTACTTC

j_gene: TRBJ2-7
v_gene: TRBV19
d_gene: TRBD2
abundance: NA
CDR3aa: CASSLQRDSYEQYF
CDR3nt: TGTGCCAGTAGTCTTCAGCGGGACTCCTACGAGCAGTACTTC

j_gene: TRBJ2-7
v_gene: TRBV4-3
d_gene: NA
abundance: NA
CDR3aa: CASSQDWGGEQYF
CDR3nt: TGCGCCAGCAGCCAAGATTGGGGTGGCGAGCAGTACTTC

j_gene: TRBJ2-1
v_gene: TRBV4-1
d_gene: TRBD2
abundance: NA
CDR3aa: CASSQPLAGGPIFGEQFF
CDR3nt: TGCGCCAGCAGCCAACCTCTAGCGGGAGGGCCTATTTTTGGTGAGCAGTTCTTC

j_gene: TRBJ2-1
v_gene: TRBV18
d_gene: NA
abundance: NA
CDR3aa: CASSPEALPYNEQFF
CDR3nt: TGTGCCAGCTCACCAGAGGCCTTACCGTACAATGAGCAGTTCTTC

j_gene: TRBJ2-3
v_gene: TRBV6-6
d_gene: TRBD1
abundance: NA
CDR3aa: CASSDSTGADTQYF
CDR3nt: TGTGCCAGCAGTGACTCGACAGGGGCAGATACGCAGTATTTT

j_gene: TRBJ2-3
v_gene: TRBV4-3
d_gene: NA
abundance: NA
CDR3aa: CASSQDFGRPTDTQYF
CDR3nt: TGCGCCAGCAGCCAAGATTTTGGGCGGCCTACAGATACGCAGTATTTT

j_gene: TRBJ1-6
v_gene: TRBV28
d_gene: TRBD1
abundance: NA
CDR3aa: CASSFTGGGSPLHF
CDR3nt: TGTGCCAGCAGTTTTACAGGGGGAGGTTCACCCCTCCACTTT

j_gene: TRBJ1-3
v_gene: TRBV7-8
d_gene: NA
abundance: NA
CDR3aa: CASSLVLGSGNTIYF
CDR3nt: TGTGCCAGCAGCTTAGTTTTGGGCTCTGGAAACACCATATATTTT

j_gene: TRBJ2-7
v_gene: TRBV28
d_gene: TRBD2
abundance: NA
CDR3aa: CASSLASGQYEQYF
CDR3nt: TGTGCCAGCAGTTTAGCTAGCGGCCAATACGAGCAGTACTTC

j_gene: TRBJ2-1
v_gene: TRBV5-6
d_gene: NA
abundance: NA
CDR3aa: CASSLDPKRDEQFF
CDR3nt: TGTGCCAGCAGCTTGGACCCGAAAAGGGATGAGCAGTTCTTC

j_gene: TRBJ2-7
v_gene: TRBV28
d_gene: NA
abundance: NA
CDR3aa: CASSWGRNMEQYF
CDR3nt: TGTGCCAGCAGTTGGGGACGGAACATGGAGCAGTACTTC

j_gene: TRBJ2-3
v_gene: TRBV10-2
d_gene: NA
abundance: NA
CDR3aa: CATLTADTQYF
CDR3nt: TGCGCCACTCTGACAGCCGATACGCAGTATTTT

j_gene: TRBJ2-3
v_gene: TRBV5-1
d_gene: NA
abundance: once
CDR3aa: CASSLGQGIGTDTQYF
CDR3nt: TGCGCCAGCAGCTTGGGGCAGGGAATCGGCACAGATACGCAGTATTTT

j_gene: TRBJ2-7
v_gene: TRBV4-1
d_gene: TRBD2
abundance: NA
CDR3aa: CASSQRERVDEQYF
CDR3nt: TGCGCCAGCAGCCAGCGGGAGAGGGTGGACGAGCAGTACTTC

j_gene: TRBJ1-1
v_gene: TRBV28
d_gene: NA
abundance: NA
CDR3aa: CASSLGRNTEAFF
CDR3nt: TGTGCCAGCAGTTTGGGGAGGAACACTGAAGCTTTCTTT

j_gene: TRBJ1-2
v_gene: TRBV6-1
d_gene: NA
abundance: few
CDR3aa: CASSERTGGYTF
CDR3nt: TGTGCCAGCAGTGAACGAACGGGTGGCTACACCTTC

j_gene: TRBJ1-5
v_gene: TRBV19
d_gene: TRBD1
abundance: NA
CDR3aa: CASSLHSGGGRRQPQHF
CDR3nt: TGTGCCAGTAGTCTTCATTCAGGGGGGGGAAGGCGTCAGCCCCAGCATTTT

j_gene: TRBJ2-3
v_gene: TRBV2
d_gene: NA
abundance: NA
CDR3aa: CASSDWGLYTDTQYF
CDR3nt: TGTGCCAGCAGTGATTGGGGCCTATACACAGATACGCAGTATTTT

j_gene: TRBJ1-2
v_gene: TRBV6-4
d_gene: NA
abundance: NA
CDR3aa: CASSDSKDIEGGYYGYTF
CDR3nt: TGTGCCAGCAGTGACTCAAAGGACATTGAAGGGGGTTACTATGGCTACACCTTC

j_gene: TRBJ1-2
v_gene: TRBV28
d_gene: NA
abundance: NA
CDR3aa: CASSLSLNLGGGYTF
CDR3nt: TGTGCCAGCAGTTTATCTCTGAACCTCGGTGGTGGCTACACCTTC

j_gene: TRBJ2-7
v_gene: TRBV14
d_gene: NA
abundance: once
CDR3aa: CARKNRDSQYF
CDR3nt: TGTGCCAGGAAAAACCGGGACTCGCAGTACTTC

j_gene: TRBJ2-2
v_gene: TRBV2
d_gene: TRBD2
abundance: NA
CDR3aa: CASSTPTSGRMRSGELFF
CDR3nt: TGTGCCAGCTCGACCCCGACTAGCGGGAGAATGCGGTCCGGGGAGCTGTTTTTT

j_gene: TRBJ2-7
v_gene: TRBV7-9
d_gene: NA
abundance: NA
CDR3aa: CASSPRTEYEQYF
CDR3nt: TGTGCCAGCAGCCCCCGGACAGAGTACGAGCAGTACTTC

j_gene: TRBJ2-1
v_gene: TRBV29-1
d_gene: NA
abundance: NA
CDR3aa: CSAMTFAVYNEQFF
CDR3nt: TGCAGCGCGATGACCTTCGCGGTCTACAATGAGCAGTTCTTC

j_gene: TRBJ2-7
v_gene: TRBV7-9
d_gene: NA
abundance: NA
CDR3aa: CASSWGLRGEQYF
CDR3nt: TGTGCCAGCAGCTGGGGACTGCGAGGCGAGCAGTACTTC

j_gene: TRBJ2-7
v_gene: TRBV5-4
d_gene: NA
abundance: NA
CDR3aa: CASSLDWGSDEQYF
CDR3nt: TGTGCCAGCAGCTTAGACTGGGGTTCGGACGAGCAGTACTTC

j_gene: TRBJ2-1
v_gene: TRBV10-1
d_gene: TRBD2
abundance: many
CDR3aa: CASSEKGGSGSNEQFF
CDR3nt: TGCGCCAGCAGTGAGAAGGGCGGGAGCGGGTCCAATGAGCAGTTCTTC

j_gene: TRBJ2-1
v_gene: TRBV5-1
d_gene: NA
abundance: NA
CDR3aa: CASSLVTEGGVDNEQFF
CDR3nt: TGCGCCAGCAGCTTGGTGACCGAAGGTGGGGTGGACAATGAGCAGTTCTTC

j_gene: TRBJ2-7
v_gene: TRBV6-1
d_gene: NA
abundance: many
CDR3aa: CASSEGESNEQYF
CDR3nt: TGTGCCAGCAGTGAGGGGGAATCCAACGAGCAGTACTTC

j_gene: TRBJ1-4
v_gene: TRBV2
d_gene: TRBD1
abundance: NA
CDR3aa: CASRKQGEGEKLFF
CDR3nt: TGTGCCAGCAGAAAACAGGGGGAAGGTGAAAAACTGTTTTTT

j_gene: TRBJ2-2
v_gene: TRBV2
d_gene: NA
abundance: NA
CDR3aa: CASKGLAQTTGELFF
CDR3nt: TGTGCCAGCAAAGGTCTAGCGCAAACCACCGGGGAGCTGTTTTTT

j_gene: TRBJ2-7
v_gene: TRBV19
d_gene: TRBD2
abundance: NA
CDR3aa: CASSIASGGPSYEQYF
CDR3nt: TGTGCCAGTAGTATCGCATCGGGAGGGCCCTCCTACGAGCAGTACTTC

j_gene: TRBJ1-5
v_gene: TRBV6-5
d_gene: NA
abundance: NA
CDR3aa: CASSYGGGRPQHF
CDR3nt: TGTGCCAGCAGTTATGGGGGTGGGCGGCCCCAGCATTTT